This entry is about one TCR beta chain. This clone's antigen is unknown. It has no much larger one-base neighbor in the sample; base qualities were not kept. Ficoll-Paque density gradient centrifugation was used to isolate PBMCs. This sample was taken from a study of T-cell memory formation after mild COVID-19 (dated by TCRdb to the early 2020s). A note on the overall study: TCR sequence clusters from the two donors were largely donor specific. In a couple of donors, T-cell clones that expanded and contracted after mild COVID-19 were followed by sequencing TCRalpha and TCRbeta repertoires longitudinally. The cohort was made up of two young adult volunteers, one female and one male, who were previously healthy. The study at large found these results: Some responding clones were detected in pre-infection memory, suggesting pre-existing cross-reactive memory T cells joined the SARS-CoV-2 response. SARS-CoV-2 specificity was not confirmed for the second-wave clones peaking on day 37. Only a couple of mild cases were covered by the study, and larger cohorts that include severe cases with pre-infection samples were considered necessary. Balanced CD4/CD8 phenotypes were observed for clones contracting from day 15 to 85, whereas a bias towards CD4+ was observed for a second wave of clones expanding from day 15 to 37. Contracting CD4+ clones appeared mostly in the CM and EM memory subsets, whereas CD8+ clones were enriched in EMRA.

TCRdb names Illumina NovaSeq 6000 as the instrument used. TCRalpha and TCRbeta cDNA libraries were built by 5'RACE with constant-segment primers, adding sample barcodes and unique molecular identifiers. Trizol reagent was used to extract RNA from every sample. Libraries were amplified in two PCR steps, with a second sample barcode and Illumina TruSeq adapters added in the second step. The libraries were sequenced on an Illumina NovaSeq using 2 x 150 bp paired-end reads. In the original analysis: With migec v1.2.7, reads were demultiplexed and then collapsed into UMI-guided consensus sequences. With mixcr v2.1.11, UMI consensuses were aligned to TRA and TRB V and J templates and assembled into clonotypes. Expanded or contracted clonotypes were those called significant by both edgeR and NoisET, with noise models trained on biological replicates. For edgeR calls, a false discovery rate-adjusted p below 0.01 and a log2 fold-change threshold of 1 were applied. PCA with hierarchical clustering of max-normalized trajectories of the 1000 most abundant clonotypes was used as exploratory dynamics analysis. Each responding clone was given a CD4 or CD8 phenotype based on the CD4+ and CD8+ repertoires, which had been sequenced separately. TCRdb reanalyzed the raw reads on its own, using fastp at Q25 for trimming and MiXCR for clone calling, and kept in-frame beta chains. Rows are unified per CDR3 protein, each entry keeping the most common DNA and genes. TCRdb's processing, not the authors', yielded these V and J calls. Counted in this sample were more than 250,000 distinct CDR3 sequences; around 15% of them appeared once. About a fifth of the sample lies in the top ten.

From the cysteine through the phenylalanine, the CDR3 covers 17 amino acids. Only CDR3 DNA is held: 51 bases, read in frame from base 1. V loses 0 bases at its end and J loses 0 bases; junction bases beyond the gene matches: 7. The CDR1 and CDR2 encoded by the germline V gene are LGHNA and YSLEER. The origin of this receptor is a man aged 18 to 35 who had mild COVID-19 (a few samples of this study predate the infection). The sample titles of this study are shuffled in the database, so cell type and time point are left out; the donor was told from shared clones. The source material was PBMCs or a T cell subset sorted from them (not recorded which). The chain joins TRBV4-3 to TRBJ1-1; 7 junctional bases match TRBD1. At the DNA level, the sequence is TGCGCCAGCAGCCAAGACTCCCCGGGACAGTTGAACACTGAAGCTTTCTTT. This translates into CASSQDSPGQLNTEAFF.